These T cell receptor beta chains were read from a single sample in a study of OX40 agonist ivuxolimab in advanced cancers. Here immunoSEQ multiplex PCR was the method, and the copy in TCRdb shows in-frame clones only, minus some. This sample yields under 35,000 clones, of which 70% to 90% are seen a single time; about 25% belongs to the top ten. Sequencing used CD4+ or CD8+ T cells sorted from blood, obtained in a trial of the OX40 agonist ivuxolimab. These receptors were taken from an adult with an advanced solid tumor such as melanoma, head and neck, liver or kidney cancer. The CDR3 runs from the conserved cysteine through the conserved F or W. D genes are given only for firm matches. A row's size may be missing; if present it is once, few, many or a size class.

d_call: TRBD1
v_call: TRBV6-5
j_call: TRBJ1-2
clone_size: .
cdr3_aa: CASSYSGTGFYSGYTF
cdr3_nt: TGTGCCAGCAGTTACTCGGGGACAGGGTTCTATTCTGGCTACACCTTC

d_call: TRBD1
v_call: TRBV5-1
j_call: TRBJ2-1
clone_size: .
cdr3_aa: CASSLNGQGAENEQFF
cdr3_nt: TGCGCCAGCAGCTTGAACGGCCAGGGGGCTGAAAATGAGCAGTTCTTC

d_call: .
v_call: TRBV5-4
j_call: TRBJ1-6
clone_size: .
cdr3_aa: CASSLGTAYNSPLHF
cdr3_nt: TGTGCCAGCAGCTTGGGAACAGCGTATAATTCACCCCTCCACTTT

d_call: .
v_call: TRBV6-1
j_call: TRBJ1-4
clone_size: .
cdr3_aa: CASNWALGEKLFF
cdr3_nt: TGTGCCAGCAATTGGGCTCTAGGCGAAAAACTGTTTTTT

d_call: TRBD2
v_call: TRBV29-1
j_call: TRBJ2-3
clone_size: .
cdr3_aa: CSVVGTSGRTDTQYF
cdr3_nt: TGCAGCGTTGTCGGGACTAGCGGGCGAACAGATACGCAGTATTTT

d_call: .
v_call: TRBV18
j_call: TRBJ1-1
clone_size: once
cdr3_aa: CASSLNRQSEAFF
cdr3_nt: TGTGCCAGCTCACTAAACCGACAGTCTGAAGCTTTCTTT

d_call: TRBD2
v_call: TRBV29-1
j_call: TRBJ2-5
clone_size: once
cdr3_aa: CSVGGTSLQETQYF
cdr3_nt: TGCAGCGTTGGCGGGACTAGCCTTCAAGAGACCCAGTACTTC

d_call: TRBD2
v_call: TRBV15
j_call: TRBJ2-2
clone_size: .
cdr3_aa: CATLSGEGYTGELFF
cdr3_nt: TGTGCCACCCTTAGCGGGGAGGGCTACACCGGGGAGCTGTTTTTT

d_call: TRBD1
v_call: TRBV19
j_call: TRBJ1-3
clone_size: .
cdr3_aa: CASSFGQGVAGNTIYF
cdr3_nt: TGTGCCAGTAGTTTCGGACAGGGGGTCGCTGGAAACACCATATATTTT

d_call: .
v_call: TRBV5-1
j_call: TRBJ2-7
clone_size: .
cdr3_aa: CASSFGQTYEQYF
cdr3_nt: TGCGCCAGCAGCTTTGGACAGACTTACGAGCAGTACTTC

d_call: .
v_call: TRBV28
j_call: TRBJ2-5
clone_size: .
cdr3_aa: CASSLLLVQETQYF
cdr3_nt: TGTGCCAGCAGTTTATTATTGGTCCAGGAGACCCAGTACTTC

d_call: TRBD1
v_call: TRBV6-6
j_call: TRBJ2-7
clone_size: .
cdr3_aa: CASSGGQNSYEQYF
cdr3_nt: TGTGCCAGCAGTGGGGGACAGAACTCCTACGAGCAGTACTTC

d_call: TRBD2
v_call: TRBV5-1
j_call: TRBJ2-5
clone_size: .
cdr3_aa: CASSLARGFSGVYQETQYF
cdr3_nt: TGCGCCAGCAGCTTGGCTAGGGGATTTAGCGGGGTGTACCAAGAGACCCAGTACTTC

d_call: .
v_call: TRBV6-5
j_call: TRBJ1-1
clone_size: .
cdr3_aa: CASKNGRGRAFF
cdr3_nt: TGTGCCAGCAAGAACGGAAGGGGCAGAGCTTTCTTT

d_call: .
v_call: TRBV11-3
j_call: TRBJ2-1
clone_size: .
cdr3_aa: CASSLGDVSEQFF
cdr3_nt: TGTGCCAGCAGCTTAGGGGATGTGAGTGAGCAGTTCTTC

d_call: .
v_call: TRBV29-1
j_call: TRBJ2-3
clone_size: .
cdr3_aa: CSAAESTDTQYF
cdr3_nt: TGCAGCGCTGCCGAGAGCACAGATACGCAGTATTTT

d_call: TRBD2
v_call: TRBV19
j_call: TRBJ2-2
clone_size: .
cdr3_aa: CASSTSGMSTGELFF
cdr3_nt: TGTGCCAGTAGTACCAGCGGGATGTCCACCGGGGAGCTGTTTTTT

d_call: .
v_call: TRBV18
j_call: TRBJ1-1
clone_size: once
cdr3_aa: CASSPRQGPMNTEAFF
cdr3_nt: TGTGCCAGCTCACCACGGCAGGGCCCCATGAACACTGAAGCTTTCTTT

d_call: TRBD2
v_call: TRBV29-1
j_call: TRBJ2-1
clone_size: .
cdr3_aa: CSGGTSGNNEQFF
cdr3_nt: TGCAGCGGAGGGACTAGCGGTAACAATGAGCAGTTCTTC

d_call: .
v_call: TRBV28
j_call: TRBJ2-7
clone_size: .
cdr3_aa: CASSFAYEQYF
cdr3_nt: TGTGCCAGCAGTTTTGCTTACGAGCAGTACTTC

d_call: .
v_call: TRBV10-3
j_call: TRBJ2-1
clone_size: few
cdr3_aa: CAISEGEAAEQFF
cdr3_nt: TGTGCCATCAGTGAGGGCGAGGCCGCTGAGCAGTTCTTC

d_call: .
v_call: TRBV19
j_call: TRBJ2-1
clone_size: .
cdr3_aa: CASSTMWGQRDNEQFF
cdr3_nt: TGTGCCAGTAGTACTATGTGGGGACAGCGGGACAATGAGCAGTTCTTC